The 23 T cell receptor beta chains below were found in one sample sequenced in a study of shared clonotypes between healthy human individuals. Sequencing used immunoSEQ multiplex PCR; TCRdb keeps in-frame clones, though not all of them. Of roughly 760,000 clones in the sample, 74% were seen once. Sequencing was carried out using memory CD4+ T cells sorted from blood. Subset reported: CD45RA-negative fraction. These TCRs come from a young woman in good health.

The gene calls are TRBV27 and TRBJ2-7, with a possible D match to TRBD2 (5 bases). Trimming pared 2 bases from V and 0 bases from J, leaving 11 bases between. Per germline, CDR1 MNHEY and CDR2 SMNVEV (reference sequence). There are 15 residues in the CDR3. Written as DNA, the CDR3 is TGTGCCAGCAGTTTAAAGGGAGAGAGCTCCTACGAGCAGTACTTC. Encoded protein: CASSLKGESSYEQYF.

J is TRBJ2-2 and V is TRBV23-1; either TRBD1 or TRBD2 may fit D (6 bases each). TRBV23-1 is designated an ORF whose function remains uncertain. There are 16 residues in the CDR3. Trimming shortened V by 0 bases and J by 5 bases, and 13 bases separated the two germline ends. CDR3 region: CASSQSRRGGTGELFF. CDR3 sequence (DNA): TGCGCCAGCAGTCAATCGCGCAGGGGAGGAACCGGGGAGCTGTTTTTT.

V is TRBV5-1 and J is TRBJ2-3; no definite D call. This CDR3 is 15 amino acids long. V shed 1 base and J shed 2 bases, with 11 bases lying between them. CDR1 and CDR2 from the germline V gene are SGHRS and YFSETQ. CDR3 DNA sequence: TGCGCCAGCAGCTTGAATAGTATTAACACAGATACGCAGTATTTT. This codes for CASSLNSINTDTQYF.

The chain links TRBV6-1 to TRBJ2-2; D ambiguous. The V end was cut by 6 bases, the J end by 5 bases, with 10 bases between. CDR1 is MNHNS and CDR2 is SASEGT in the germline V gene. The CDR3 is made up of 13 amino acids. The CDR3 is CASSGVVTGELFF. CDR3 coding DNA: TGTGCCAGCAGCGGAGTCGTAACCGGGGAGCTGTTTTTT.

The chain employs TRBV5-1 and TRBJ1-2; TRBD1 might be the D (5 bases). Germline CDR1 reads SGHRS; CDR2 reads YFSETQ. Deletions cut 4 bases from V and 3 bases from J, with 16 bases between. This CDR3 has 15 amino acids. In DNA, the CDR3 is TGCGCCAGCAGCCAGGAGGGGTTCTCGGACTATGGCTACACCTTC. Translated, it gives CASSQEGFSDYGYTF.

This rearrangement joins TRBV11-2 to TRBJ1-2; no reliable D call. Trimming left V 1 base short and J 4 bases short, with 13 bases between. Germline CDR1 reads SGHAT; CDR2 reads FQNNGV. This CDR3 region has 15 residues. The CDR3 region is CASSLGGATVYGYTF. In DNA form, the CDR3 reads TGTGCCAGCAGCTTAGGAGGTGCCACGGTCTATGGCTACACCTTC.

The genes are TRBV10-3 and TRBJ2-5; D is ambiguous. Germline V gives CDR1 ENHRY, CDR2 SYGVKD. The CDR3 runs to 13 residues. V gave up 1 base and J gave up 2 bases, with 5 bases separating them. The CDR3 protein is CAISEYRQETQYF. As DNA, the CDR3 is TGTGCCATCAGTGAGTACAGACAAGAGACCCAGTACTTC.

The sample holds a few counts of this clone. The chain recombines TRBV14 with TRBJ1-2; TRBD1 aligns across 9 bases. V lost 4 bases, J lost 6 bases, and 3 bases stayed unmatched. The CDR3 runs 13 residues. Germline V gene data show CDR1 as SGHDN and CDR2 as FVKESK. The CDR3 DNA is TGTGCCAGCAGCCTCCGGACAGGGGATGGCTACACCTTC. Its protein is CASSLRTGDGYTF.

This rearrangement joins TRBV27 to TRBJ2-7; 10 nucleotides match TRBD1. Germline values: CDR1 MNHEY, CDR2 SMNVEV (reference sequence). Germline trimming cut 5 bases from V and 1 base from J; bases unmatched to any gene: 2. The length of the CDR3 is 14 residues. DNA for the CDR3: TGTGCCAGCAGTGACAGGGGGCTGTCCTACGAGCAGTACTTC. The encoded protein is CASSDRGLSYEQYF.

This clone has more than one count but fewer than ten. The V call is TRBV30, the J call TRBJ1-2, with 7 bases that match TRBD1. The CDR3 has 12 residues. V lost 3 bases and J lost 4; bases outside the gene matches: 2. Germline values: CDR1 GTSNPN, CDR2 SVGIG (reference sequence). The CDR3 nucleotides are TGTGCCTGGAGACAGGGGACCTATGGCTACACCTTC. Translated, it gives CAWRQGTYGYTF.

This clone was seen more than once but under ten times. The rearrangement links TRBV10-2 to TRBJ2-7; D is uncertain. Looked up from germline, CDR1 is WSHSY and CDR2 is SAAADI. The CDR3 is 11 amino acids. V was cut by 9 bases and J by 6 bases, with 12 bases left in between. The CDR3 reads CASKALGEQYF. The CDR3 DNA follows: TGCGCCAGTAAAGCTCTGGGCGAGCAGTACTTC.

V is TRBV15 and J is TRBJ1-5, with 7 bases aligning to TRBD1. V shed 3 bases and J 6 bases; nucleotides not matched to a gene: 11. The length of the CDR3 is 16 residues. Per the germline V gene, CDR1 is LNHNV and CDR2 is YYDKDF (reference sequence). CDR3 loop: CATSSGGRGIGQPQHF. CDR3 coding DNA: TGTGCCACCAGCAGTGGGGGCAGGGGGATTGGTCAGCCCCAGCATTTT.

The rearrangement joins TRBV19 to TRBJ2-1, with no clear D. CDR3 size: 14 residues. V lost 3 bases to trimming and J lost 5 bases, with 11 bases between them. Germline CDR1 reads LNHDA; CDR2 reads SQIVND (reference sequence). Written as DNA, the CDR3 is TGTGCCAGTAGTATTGACCACGTAGACAATGAGCAGTTCTTC. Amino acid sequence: CASSIDHVDNEQFF.

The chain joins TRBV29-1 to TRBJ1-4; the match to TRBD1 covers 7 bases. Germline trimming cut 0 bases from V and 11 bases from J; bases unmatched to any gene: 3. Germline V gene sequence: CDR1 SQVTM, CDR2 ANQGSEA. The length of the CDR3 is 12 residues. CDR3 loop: CSVEDRGFKLFF. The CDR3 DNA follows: TGCAGCGTTGAAGACAGGGGGTTCAAACTGTTTTTT.

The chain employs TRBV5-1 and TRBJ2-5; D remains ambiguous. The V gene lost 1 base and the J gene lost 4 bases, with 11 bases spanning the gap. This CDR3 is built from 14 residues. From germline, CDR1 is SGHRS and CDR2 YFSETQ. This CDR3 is CASSLLPLGETQYF. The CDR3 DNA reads TGCGCCAGCAGCTTGTTGCCCTTGGGAGAGACCCAGTACTTC.

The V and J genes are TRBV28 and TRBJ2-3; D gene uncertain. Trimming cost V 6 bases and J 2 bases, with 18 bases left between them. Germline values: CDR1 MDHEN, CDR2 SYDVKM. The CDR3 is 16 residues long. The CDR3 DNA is TGTGCCAGCAGGACCGCGATGGTAGGGCTCACAGATACGCAGTATTTT. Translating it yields CASRTAMVGLTDTQYF.

CDR3 loop: CASSLTGQLRPYGYTF. In DNA form, the CDR3 reads TGTGCCAGCAGTTTAACCGGACAGTTGAGACCCTATGGCTACACCTTC. V gene TRBV28 combines with J gene TRBJ1-2, with D possibly TRBD1 on 6 matching bases. The germline CDR1 and CDR2 sequences are MDHEN and SYDVKM. CDR3 length equals 16 residues. V was clipped by 2 bases and J by 4 bases, with 17 bases between them.

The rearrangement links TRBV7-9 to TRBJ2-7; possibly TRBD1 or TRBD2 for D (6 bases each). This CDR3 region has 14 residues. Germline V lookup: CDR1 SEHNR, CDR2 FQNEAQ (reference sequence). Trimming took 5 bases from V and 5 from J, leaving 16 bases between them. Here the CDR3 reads CASSQIQGRHEQYF. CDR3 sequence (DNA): TGTGCCAGCAGCCAAATCCAGGGGAGGCACGAGCAGTACTTC.

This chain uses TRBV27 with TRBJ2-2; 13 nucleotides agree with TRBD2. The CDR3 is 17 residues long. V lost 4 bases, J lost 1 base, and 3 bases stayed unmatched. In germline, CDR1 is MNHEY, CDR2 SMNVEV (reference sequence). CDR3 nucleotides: TGTGCCAGCAGTTGGCGACTAGCGGGAGGGAACACCGGGGAGCTGTTTTTT. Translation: CASSWRLAGGNTGELFF.

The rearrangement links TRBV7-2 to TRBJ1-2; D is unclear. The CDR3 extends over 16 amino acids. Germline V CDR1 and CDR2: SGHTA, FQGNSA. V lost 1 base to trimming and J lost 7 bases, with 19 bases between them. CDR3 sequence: CASSLVYRVQDLGYTF. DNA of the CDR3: TGTGCCAGCAGCTTAGTATACCGGGTTCAGGATCTTGGCTACACCTTC.

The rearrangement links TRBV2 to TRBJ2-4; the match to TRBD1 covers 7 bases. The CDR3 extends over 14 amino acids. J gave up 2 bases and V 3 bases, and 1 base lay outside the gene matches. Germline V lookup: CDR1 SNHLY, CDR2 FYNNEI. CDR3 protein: CASSETGTKNIQYF. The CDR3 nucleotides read TGTGCCAGCAGTGAGACAGGGACCAAAAACATTCAGTACTTC.

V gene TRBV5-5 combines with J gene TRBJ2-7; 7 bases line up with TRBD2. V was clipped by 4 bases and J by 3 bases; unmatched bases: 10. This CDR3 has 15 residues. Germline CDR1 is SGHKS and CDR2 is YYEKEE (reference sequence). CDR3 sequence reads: CASSPVERDNYEQYF. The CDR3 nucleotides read TGTGCCAGCAGCCCTGTAGAGCGGGATAACTACGAGCAGTACTTC.

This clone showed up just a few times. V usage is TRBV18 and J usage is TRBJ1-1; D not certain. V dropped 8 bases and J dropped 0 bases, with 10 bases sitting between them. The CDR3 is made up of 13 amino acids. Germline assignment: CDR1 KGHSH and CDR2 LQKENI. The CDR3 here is CASVATMNTEAFF. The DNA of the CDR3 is TGTGCCAGCGTCGCTACAATGAACACTGAAGCTTTCTTT.